This T cell receptor (beta chain) stems from a study of shared clonotypes between healthy human individuals. The protocol was immunoSEQ multiplex PCR, while the TCRdb copy is restricted to in-frame clones and leaves out a portion. The table records under 2,000,000 clones, around 96% of them present only once. This clone was picked up one time. The CDR3 is made up of 13 amino acids. Trimming took 5 bases from V and 14 from J; bases not matched to a gene: 8. CDR1 and CDR2 (germline): SEHNR, FQNEAQ (reference sequence). It was CD45RO-negative cells, positively selected for CCR7, that made up naive CD8 cells, with terminally differentiated effector memory CD45RA+ cells excluded.

Sequencing was performed on naive CD8+ T cells sorted from blood. The sequence was obtained from a man between 18 and 35 years old in good health. This chain links TRBV7-9 with TRBJ2-1; 11 nucleotides agree with TRBD1. CDR3 residues: CASSGSGTGGKFF. CDR3 nucleotide sequence: TGTGCCAGCAGCGGGTCCGGGACAGGGGGGAAGTTCTTC.